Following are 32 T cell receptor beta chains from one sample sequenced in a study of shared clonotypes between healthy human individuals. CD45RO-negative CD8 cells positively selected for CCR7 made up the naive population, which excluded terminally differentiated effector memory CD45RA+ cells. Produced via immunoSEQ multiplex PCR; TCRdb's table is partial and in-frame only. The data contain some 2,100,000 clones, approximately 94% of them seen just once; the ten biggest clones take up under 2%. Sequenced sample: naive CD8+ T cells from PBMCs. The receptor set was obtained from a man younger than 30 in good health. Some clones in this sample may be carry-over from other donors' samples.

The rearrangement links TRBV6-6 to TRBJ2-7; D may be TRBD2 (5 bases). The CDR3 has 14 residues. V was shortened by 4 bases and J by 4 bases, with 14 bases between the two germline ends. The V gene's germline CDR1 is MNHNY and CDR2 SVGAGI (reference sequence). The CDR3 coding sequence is TGTGCCAGCAGTTGGTCATCGGGGTCATACGAGCAGTACTTC. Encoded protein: CASSWSSGSYEQYF.

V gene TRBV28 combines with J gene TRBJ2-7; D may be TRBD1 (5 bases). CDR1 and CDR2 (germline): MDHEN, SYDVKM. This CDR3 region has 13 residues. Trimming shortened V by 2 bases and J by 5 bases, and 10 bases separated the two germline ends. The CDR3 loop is CASSLIPGNEQYF. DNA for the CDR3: TGTGCCAGCAGTTTAATCCCAGGGAACGAGCAGTACTTC.

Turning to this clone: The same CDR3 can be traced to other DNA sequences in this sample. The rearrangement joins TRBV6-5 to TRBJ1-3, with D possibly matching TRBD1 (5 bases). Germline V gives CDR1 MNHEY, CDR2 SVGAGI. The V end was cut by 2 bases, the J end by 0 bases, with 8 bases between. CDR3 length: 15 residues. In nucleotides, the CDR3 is TGTGCCAGCAGTTACGACAGCTCCTCTGGAAACACCATATATTTT. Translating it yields CASSYDSSSGNTIYF.

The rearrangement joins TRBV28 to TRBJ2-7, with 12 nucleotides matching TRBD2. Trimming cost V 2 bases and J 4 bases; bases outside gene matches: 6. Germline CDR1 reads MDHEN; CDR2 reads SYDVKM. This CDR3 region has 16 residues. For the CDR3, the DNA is TGTGCCAGCAGTTTACTTCTTCTAGCGGGAGGGTACGAGCAGTACTTC. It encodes CASSLLLLAGGYEQYF.

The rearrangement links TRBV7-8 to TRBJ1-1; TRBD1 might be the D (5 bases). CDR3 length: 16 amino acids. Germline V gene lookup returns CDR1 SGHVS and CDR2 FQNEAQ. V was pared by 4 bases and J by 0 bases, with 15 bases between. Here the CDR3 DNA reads TGTGCCAGCAGCTCGCAGGGAGTCGTGCTGAACACTGAAGCTTTCTTT. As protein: CASSSQGVVLNTEAFF.

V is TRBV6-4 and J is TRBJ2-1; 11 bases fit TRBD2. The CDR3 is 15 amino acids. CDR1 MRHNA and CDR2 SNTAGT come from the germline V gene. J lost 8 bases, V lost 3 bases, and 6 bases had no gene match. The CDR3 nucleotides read TGTGCCAGCAGTGAAACTAGCGGGAGTAGCTATGAGCAGTTCTTC. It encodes CASSETSGSSYEQFF.

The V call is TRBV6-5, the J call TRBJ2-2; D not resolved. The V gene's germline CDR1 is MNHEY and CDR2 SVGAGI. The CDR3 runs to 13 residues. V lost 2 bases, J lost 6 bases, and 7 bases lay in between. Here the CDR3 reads CASSYVGAGELFF. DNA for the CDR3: TGTGCCAGCAGTTACGTTGGAGCCGGGGAGCTGTTTTTT.

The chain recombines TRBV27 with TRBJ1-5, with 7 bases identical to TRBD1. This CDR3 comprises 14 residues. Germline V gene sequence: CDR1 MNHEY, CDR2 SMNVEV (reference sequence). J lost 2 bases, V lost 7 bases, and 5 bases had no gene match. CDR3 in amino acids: CASTATGRNQPQHF. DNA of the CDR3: TGTGCCAGCACCGCGACAGGGCGCAATCAGCCCCAGCATTTT.

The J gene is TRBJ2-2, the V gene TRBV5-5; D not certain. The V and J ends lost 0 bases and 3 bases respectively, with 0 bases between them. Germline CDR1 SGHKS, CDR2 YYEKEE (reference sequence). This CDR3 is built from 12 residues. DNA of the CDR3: TGTGCCAGCAGCTTGGACACCGGGGAGCTGTTTTTT. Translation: CASSLDTGELFF.

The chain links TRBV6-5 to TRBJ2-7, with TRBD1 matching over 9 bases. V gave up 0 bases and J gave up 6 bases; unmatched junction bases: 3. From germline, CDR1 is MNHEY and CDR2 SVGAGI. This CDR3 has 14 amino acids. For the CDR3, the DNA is TGTGCCAGCAGTTACTCGGGGACAGGGTCCGAGCAGTACTTC. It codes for CASSYSGTGSEQYF.

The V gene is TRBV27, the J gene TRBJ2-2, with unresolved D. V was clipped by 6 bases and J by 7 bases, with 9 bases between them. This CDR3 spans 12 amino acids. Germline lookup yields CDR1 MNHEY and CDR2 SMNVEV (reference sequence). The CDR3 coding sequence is TGTGCCAGCAGAAGGTTGGACGGGGAGCTGTTTTTT. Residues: CASRRLDGELFF.

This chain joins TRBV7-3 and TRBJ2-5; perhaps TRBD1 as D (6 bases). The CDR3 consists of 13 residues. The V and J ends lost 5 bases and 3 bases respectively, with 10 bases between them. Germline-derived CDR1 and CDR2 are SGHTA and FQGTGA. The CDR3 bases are TGTGCCAGCAGCAAGGACAGAGAAGAGACCCAGTACTTC. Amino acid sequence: CASSKDREETQYF.

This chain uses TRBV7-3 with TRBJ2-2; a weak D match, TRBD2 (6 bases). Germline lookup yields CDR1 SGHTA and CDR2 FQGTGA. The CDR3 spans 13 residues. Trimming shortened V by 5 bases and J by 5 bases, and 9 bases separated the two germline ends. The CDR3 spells CASSPSGTGELFF. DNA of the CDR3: TGTGCCAGCAGCCCCAGCGGGACCGGGGAGCTGTTTTTT. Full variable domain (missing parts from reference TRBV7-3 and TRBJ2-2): GAGVSQTPSNKVTEKGKYVELRCDPISGHTALYWYRQSLGQGPEFLIYFQGTGAADDSGLPNDRFFAVRPEGSVSTLKIQRTERGDSAVYLCASSPSGTGELFFGEGSRLTVL.

CDR3 sequence reads: CASSSRDRARYEQYF. The CDR3 DNA follows: TGTGCCAGCAGCTCCCGGGACAGGGCCCGATACGAGCAGTACTTC. The chain employs TRBV13 and TRBJ2-7, with 9 bases fitting TRBD1. The germline gives CDR1 PRHDT, CDR2 FYEKMQ (reference sequence). The junction had 8 bases not matched to a gene; V was cut back by 4 bases and J by 4 bases. CDR3 length: 15 amino acids.

The CDR3 nucleotides read TGTGCCAGCAGCCGTCCGCGGACAGCGGACACCGGGGAGCTGTTTTTT. Translation gives CASSRPRTADTGELFF. This chain links TRBV7-3 with TRBJ2-2, with D maybe TRBD1 (6 bases). Looked up from germline, CDR1 is SGHTA and CDR2 is FQGTGA. Trimming stripped 5 bases from V and 3 bases from J, with 16 bases between. This CDR3 comprises 16 residues.

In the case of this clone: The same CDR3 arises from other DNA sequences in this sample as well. The CDR3 loop reads CASSLVGTGYEQYF. Here the CDR3 DNA reads TGTGCCAGCAGCTTAGTTGGGACAGGCTACGAGCAGTACTTC. This chain joins TRBV7-8 and TRBJ2-7, with TRBD1 identical over 8 bases. Germline-derived CDR1 and CDR2 are SGHVS and FQNEAQ. The CDR3 runs 14 residues. J was trimmed by 3 bases and V by 1 base; bases with no gene match: 2.

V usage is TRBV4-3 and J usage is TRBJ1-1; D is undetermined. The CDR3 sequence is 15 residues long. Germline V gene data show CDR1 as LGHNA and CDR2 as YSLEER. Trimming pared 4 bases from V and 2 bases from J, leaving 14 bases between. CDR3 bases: TGCGCCAGCAGCCCGGGTAGAGGTGCCAACACTGAAGCTTTCTTT. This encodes CASSPGRGANTEAFF.

CDR3 in amino acids: CASSPRGRGYSGNTIYF. CDR3 nucleotide sequence: TGTGCCAGCAGCCCCCGAGGCAGGGGCTACTCTGGAAACACCATATATTTT. The chain has TRBV9 and TRBJ1-3, with a weak D call TRBD1 (6 bases). Trimming removed 4 bases from V and 0 bases from J, with 17 bases in between. From germline, CDR1 is SGDLS and CDR2 YYNGEE. The CDR3 spans 17 residues.

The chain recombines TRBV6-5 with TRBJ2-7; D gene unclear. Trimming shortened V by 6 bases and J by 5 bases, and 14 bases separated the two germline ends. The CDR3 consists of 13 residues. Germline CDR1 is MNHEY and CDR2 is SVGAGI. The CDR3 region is CASSPHWVHEQYF. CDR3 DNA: TGTGCCAGCAGCCCACATTGGGTCCACGAGCAGTACTTC.

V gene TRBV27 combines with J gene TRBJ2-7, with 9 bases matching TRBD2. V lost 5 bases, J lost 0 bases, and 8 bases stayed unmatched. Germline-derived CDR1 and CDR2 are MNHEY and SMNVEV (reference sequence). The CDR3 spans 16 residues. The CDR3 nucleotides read TGTGCCAGCAGTGCCCAAGGACTAGCGAGCTCCTACGAGCAGTACTTC. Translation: CASSAQGLASSYEQYF.

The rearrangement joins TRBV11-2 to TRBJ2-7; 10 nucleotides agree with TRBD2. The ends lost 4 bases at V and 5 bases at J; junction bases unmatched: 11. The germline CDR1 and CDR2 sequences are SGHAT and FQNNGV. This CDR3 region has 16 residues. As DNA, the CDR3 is TGTGCCAGCAGCTCGGTGACTAGCGGGCAGGGGGACGAGCAGTACTTC. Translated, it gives CASSSVTSGQGDEQYF. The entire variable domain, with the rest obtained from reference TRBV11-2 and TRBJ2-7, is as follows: EAGVAQSPRYKIIEKRQSVAFWCNPISGHATLYWYQQILGQGPKLLIQFQNNGVVDDSQLPKDRFSAERLKGVDSTLKIQPAKLEDSAVYLCASSSVTSGQGDEQYFGPGTRLTVT.

CDR3 residues: CASRWSGGYTF. CDR3 nucleotides: TGTGCCAGCAGGTGGTCGGGCGGCTACACCTTC. The chain is built from TRBV7-9 and TRBJ1-2; D remains ambiguous. CDR1 is SEHNR, CDR2 FQNEAQ, per germline (reference sequence). CDR3 length: 11 amino acids. V lost 6 bases to trimming and J lost 8 bases, with 10 bases between them. Full variable domain (outside the CDR3, taken from reference TRBV7-9 and TRBJ1-2): DTGVSQNPRHKITKRGQNVTFRCDPISEHNRLYWYRQTLGQGPEFLTYFQNEAQLEKSRLLSDRFSAERPKGSFSTLEIQRTEQGDSAMYLCASRWSGGYTFGSGTRLTVV.

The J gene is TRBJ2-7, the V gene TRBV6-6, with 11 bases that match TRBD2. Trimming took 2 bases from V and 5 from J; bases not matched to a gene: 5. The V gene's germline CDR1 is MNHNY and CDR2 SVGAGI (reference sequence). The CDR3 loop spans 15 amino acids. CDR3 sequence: CASSYLSGRGDEQYF. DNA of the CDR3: TGTGCCAGCAGTTACCTTAGCGGGAGGGGGGACGAGCAGTACTTC.

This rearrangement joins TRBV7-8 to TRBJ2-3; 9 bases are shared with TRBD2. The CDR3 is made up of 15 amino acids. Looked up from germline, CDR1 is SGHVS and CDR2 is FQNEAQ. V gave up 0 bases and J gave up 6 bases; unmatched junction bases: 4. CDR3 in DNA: TGTGCCAGCAGCTTAGCTCCCAGCGGGAGGGATACGCAGTATTTT. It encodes CASSLAPSGRDTQYF.

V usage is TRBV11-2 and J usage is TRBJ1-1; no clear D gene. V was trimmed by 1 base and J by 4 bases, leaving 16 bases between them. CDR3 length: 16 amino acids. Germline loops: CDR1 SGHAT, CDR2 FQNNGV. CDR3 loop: CASSLGVWGLFTEAFF. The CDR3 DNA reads TGTGCCAGCAGCTTAGGTGTTTGGGGTCTGTTCACTGAAGCTTTCTTT.

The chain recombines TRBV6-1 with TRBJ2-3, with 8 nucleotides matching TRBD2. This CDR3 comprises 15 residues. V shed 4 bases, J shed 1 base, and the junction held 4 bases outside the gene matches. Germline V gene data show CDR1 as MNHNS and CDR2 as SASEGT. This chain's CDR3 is CASSVNGRGTDTQYF. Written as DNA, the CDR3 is TGTGCCAGCAGTGTTAACGGGAGGGGCACAGATACGCAGTATTTT.

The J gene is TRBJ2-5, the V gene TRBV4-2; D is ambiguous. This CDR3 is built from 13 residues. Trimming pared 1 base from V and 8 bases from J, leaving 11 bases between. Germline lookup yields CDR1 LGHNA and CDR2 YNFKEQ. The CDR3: CASSQALHLTQYF. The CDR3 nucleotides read TGTGCCAGCAGCCAAGCACTCCATCTTACCCAGTACTTC.

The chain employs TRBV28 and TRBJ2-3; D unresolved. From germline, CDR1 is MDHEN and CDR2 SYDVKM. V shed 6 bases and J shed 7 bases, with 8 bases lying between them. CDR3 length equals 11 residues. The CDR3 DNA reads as TGTGCCAGCAGATACTCAAATACGCAGTATTTT. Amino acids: CASRYSNTQYF.

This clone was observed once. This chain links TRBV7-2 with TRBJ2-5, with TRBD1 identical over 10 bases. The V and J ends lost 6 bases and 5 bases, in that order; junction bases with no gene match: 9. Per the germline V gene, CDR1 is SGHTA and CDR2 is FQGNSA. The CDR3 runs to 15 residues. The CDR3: CASSTRDRGGETQYF. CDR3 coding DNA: TGTGCCAGCAGTACCAGGGACAGGGGCGGGGAGACCCAGTACTTC.

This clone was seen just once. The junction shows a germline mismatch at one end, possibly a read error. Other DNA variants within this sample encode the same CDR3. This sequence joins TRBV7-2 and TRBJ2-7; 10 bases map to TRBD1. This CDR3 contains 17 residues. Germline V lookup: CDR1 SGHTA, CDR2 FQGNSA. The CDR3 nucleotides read TGTGCCAGTAGCTCGACCCCGGGACAGGGGCGCTGGTACGAGCAGTACTTC. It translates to CASSSTPGQGRWYEQYF. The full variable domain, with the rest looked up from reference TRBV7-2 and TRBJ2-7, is GAGVSQSPSNKVTEKGKDVELRCDPISGHTALYWYRQSLGQGLEFLIYFQGNSAPDKSGLPSDRFSAERTGGSVSTLTIQRTQQEDSAVYLCASSSTPGQGRWYEQYFGPGTRLTVT.

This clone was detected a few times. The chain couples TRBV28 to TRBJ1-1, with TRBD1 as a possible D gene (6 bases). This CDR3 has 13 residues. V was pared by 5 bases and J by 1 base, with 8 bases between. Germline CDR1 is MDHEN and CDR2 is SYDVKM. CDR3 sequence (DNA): TGTGCCAGCAGTCCGGGACAGAACACTGAAGCTTTCTTT. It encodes CASSPGQNTEAFF. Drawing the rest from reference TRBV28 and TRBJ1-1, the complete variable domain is DVKVTQSSRYLVKRTGEKVFLECVQDMDHENMFWYRQDPGLGLRLIYFSYDVKMKEKGDIPEGYSVSREKKERFSLILESASTNQTSMYLCASSPGQNTEAFFGQGTRLTVV.

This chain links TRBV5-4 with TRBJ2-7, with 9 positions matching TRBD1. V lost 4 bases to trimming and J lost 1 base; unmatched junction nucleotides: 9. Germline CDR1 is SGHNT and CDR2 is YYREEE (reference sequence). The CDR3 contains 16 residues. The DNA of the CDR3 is TGTGCCAGCAGCCTGTATACGGGACAGGGATCCTACGAGCAGTACTTC. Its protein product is CASSLYTGQGSYEQYF.